The 7 T cell receptor beta chains listed next were all sequenced from one sample in a study of CD8 T cells in Susac syndrome. After extraction with the RNeasy kit, about 0.45 to 1 ug of the RNA was reverse transcribed using random hexamers. TCRdb re-called the immunoSEQ multiplex PCR reads through MiXCR, storing one row per CDR3 protein. The data contain a few hundred thousand distinct CDR3 sequences, 95% of them singletons. The sample comprised CD4+ T cells from PBMCs. The source of these receptors is a human donor with multiple sclerosis.

The chain is built from TRBV12-5 and TRBJ2-3, with unresolved D. This CDR3 has 13 residues. With 8 bases removed from V and 2 bases from J, the gap between germline ends came to 11 bases. Germline CDR1 reads LGHNT; CDR2 reads FRNRAP. In DNA, the CDR3 is TGTGCTAGTAAAGGAGCCAACACAGATACGCAGTATTTT. Its protein product is CASKGANTDTQYF. Full variable domain (remainder filled in from reference TRBV12-5 and TRBJ2-3): DARVTQTPRHKVTEMGQEVTMRCQPILGHNTVFWYRQTMMQGLELLAYFRNRAPLDDSGMPKDRFSAEMPDATLATLKIQPSEPRDSAVYFCASKGANTDTQYFGPGTRLTVL.

The rearrangement joins TRBV7-9 to TRBJ2-7, with D unclear. V shed 7 bases and J shed 0 bases, with 13 bases lying between them. Germline lookup yields CDR1 SEHNR and CDR2 FQNEAQ (reference sequence). The CDR3 spans 14 residues. The CDR3: CASTLTQSSYEQYF. The CDR3 DNA reads as TGTGCCAGCACCCTGACCCAGTCCTCCTACGAGCAGTACTTC.

The J gene is TRBJ2-3, the V gene TRBV2; a possible D gene is TRBD2 (6 bases). The V gene's germline CDR1 is SNHLY and CDR2 FYNNEI. This CDR3 has 16 residues. V shed 1 base and J shed 2 bases, with 13 bases lying between them. CDR3 in amino acids: CASSEDRGGFTDTQYF. The CDR3 nucleotides read TGTGCCAGCAGTGAAGATAGGGGAGGCTTCACAGATACGCAGTATTTT.

The rearrangement links TRBV18 to TRBJ1-1; D remains unclear. The CDR3 consists of 13 residues. The germline CDR1 and CDR2 sequences are KGHSH and LQKENI. V was clipped by 3 bases and J by 3 bases, with 8 bases between them. For the CDR3, the DNA is TGTGCCAGCTCACCTGGGAGGGACACTGAAGCTTTCTTT. Its protein is CASSPGRDTEAFF.

The rearrangement joins TRBV27 to TRBJ2-6; no clear D. The germline V and J ends were trimmed by 6 bases and 1 base, with 10 bases remaining between them. There are 15 residues in the CDR3. The germline CDR1 and CDR2 sequences are MNHEY and SMNVEV (reference sequence). CDR3 DNA: TGTGCCAGCAGATTTCAGTTTTCTGGGGCCAACGTCCTGACTTTC. Amino acid sequence: CASRFQFSGANVLTF.

The V call is TRBV21-1, the J call TRBJ1-5; the table assigns TRBD1, which was not confirmed against the DNA. TRBV21-1 is a recognized pseudogene. The CDR3 is 16 residues long. CDR3 nucleotides: TGTGCCAGCAGCAAAAGACGGGACAGCAGCAATCAGCCCCAGCATTTT. This gives the protein CASSKRRDSSNQPQHF.

The chain combines TRBV27 with TRBJ2-1, with D uncertain. Germline assignment: CDR1 MNHEY and CDR2 SMNVEV (reference sequence). The CDR3 is made up of 15 amino acids. Trimming left V 3 bases short and J 7 bases short, with 16 bases between. CDR3 DNA sequence: TGTGCCAGCAGTTTGGCCGGGCCCTCCGTTAATGAGCAGTTCTTC. The encoded protein is CASSLAGPSVNEQFF.